This T cell receptor (beta chain) originates from a study of blood T cells in healthy people across ages. Broader study findings: With donor CMV status unknown, expanded clonotype changes were possibly confounded.

Note on this clonotype: Its antigen is unidentified.

A second PCR of about 6 to 12 cycles used a sample-barcoded 5' primer and a J-beta primer mix. TCRdb reprocessed the 5' RACE reads with MiXCR, giving one entry per CDR3 protein. Here the sample spans about 1,000,000 distinct CDR3 sequences, around 45% being singletons. Specimen: blood. The receptor comes from a woman aged 60-75 years in good health.

For the CDR3, the DNA is TGCGCCAGCAGCTGGGACCGGGGGAAGGGGGAGACCCAGTACTTC. Its translation is CASSWDRGKGETQYF. The genes are TRBV5-1 and TRBJ2-5; TRBD2 is a possible D gene (6 bases). The CDR3 totals 15 residues. Germline V gives CDR1 SGHRS, CDR2 YFSETQ. V shed 3 bases and J shed 5 bases, with 17 bases lying between them.